This T cell receptor (beta chain) was recovered during a study of Graves' ophthalmopathy and Graves' hyperthyroidism. As for the study in general: The authors defined stable hyperthyroidism as no ophthalmopathy within 18 months of follow-up.

This clonotype was counted only a few times. Unmatched junction bases numbered 3, after V lost 4 bases and J lost 4 bases. Germline CDR1 and CDR2: ENHRY and SYGVKD. The CDR3 is 13 amino acids. The authors amplified TCR beta CDR3 regions from RNA transcripts. RT-PCR was first run with HTBI primers, then multiplex PCR in a second round. TCRdb independently ran MiXCR on the multiplex PCR reads; one entry per CDR3 protein. Here the sample spans around 1.1 million distinct CDR3 sequences, 35% to 40% being singletons. Sequenced sample: peripheral blood or thyroid tissue (not recorded which). The chain carries TRBV10-3 and TRBJ2-7; 8 bases are shared with TRBD1. This receptor was taken from an adult man with Graves' hyperthyroidism. The CDR3 DNA reads TGTGCCATCAGTGGGACAGGGCGATACGAGCAGTACTTC. It encodes CAISGTGRYEQYF.